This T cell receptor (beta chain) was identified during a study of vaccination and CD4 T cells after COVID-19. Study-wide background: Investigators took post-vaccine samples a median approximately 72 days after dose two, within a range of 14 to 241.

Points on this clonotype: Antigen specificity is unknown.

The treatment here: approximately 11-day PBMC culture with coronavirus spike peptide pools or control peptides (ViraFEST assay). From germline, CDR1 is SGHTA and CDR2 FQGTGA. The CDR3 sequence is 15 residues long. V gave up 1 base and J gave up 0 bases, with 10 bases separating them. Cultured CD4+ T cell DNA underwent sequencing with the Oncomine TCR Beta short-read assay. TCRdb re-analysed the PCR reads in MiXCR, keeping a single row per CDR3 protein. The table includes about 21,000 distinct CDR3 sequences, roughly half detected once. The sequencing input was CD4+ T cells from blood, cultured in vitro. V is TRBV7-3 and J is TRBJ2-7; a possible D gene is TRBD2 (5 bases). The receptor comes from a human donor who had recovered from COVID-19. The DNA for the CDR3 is TGTGCCAGCAGCTTAAATGGCGGGTCCTCCTACGAGCAGTACTTC. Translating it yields CASSLNGGSSYEQYF.